This T cell receptor (beta chain) was sequenced for a study of identical twins. Findings of the study overall: Shared out-of-frame alpha sequences (those common to twins) showed excess low generation probability. Weaker excess twin sharing was seen among beta out-of-frame sequences.

Germline lookup yields CDR1 MNHEY and CDR2 SVGEGT. The length of the CDR3 is 15 residues. After removal of 10 bases from V and 9 bases from J, the junction contained 15 bases not matched to a gene. As concerns this clonotype: Its antigen is still unknown.

TCRdb re-analysed the 5' RACE reads in MiXCR, keeping a single row per CDR3 protein. This table has about 890,000 distinct CDR3 sequences, approximately 13% appearing once. These data also formed part of another study, on yellow fever vaccine responses in identical twins.

V and J are TRBV6-2 or TRBV6-3 and TRBJ2-1, with 10 positions matching TRBD2. This clonotype was sampled from a woman aged 18 to 35 in good health. Sequenced input: PBMCs. CDR3 nucleotides: TGTGCCACCATACGAGCGGGAGGGCATTCTGGTGAGCAGTTCTTC. This codes for CATIRAGGHSGEQFF.